The entry below describes one T cell receptor beta chain. The length of the CDR3 is 16 residues. Unmatched junction bases numbered 4, after V lost 0 bases and J lost 1 base. CDR1 and CDR2 (germline): SGHRS, YFSETQ. Data came from immunoSEQ multiplex PCR; TCRdb stores just in-frame clones and leaves some out. The sample holds tens of thousands of clones, about 83% seen once. The data derive from a study of OX40 agonist ivuxolimab in advanced cancers. On the study more broadly: Ivuxolimab, an antibody acting as an agonist of OX40 (CD134), was used to treat patients.

Baseline, cycle 4 day 1, and cycle 7 day 1 were the blood sampling points. The origin of this receptor is an adult with an advanced solid tumor such as melanoma, head and neck, liver or kidney cancer. Sample: CD4+ or CD8+ T cells sorted from blood, taken in a trial of the OX40 agonist ivuxolimab. V and J are TRBV5-1 and TRBJ2-1; 7 nucleotides line up with TRBD1. This chain's CDR3 is CASSLEPTGSYNEQFF. CDR3 bases: TGCGCCAGCAGCTTGGAACCGACAGGGTCCTACAATGAGCAGTTCTTC.